This TCR beta chain was profiled in a study of blood T cell repertoires in COVID-19. Study-wide background: Specimens from acute and convalescent COVID-19 originated in the United States, Italy and Spain. Sample material is recorded as cDNA or gDNA derived from T cells, B-cell-depleted T cells, or PBMCs.

Authors' processing steps: Using reference gene primer amplification, nucleated cell counts were estimated. The table came from immunoSEQ multiplex PCR; TCRdb's copy has only in-frame clones and leaves some out. That table is the source of V, J and clone size, and D and trimming were worked out from the DNA. The sample records approximately 190,000 clones, 80% being singletons. This clone was detected a few times. The ends were cut back, 5 bases at V and 7 bases at J, with 14 bases in the middle. The CDR3 consists of 13 residues. In germline, CDR1 is SGHTA, CDR2 FQGNSA. The source is a man in his sixties with acute or convalescent COVID-19. The chain carries TRBV7-2 and TRBJ1-2; D gene uncertain. Sequencing used peripheral blood. As DNA, the CDR3 is TGTGCCAGCAGCGAACGACTAGGAGGTGGCTACACCTTC. Protein sequence: CASSERLGGGYTF.